The 10 T cell receptor beta chains below come from one sample, sequenced in a study of tissue-resident memory T cells in lung cancer. CD103 expression was the sorting criterion for the CD8+ T cells. Unique molecular identifiers were built into the TCR sequencing libraries. TCRdb recomputed calls from the reads with MiXCR, one row per CDR3 protein. The data contain 150 to 250 distinct CDR3 sequences, approximately 8.3% of them seen just once; the ten biggest clones take up roughly 42%. Material for sequencing was CD103- CD8+ T cells from lung tumor tissue. The receptors were gathered from a human donor with treatment-naive lung cancer (subtype not recorded).

Sample share makes this clonotype large. V and J are TRBV30 and TRBJ2-1, with 9 bases lining up with TRBD1. Germline V gene lookup returns CDR1 GTSNPN and CDR2 SVGIG (reference sequence). The junction had 27 bases not matched to a gene; V was cut back by 8 bases and J by 7 bases. CDR3 length: 19 residues. The CDR3 protein is CAADVPETSRDRVRNEQFF. CDR3 nucleotides: TGTGCCGCCGATGTGCCCGAAACCTCACGGGACAGGGTCCGTAATGAGCAGTTCTTC. Filled out from reference TRBV30 and TRBJ2-1, the complete variable domain reads SQTIHQWPATLVQPVGSPLSLECTVEGTSNPNLYWYRQAAGRGLQLLFYSVGIGQISSEVPQNLSASRPQDRQFILSSKKLLLSDSGFYLCAADVPETSRDRVRNEQFFGPGTRLTVL.

This clonotype is termed large. This chain links TRBV6-5 with TRBJ1-1; D is perhaps TRBD1 (6 bases). This CDR3 spans 14 amino acids. The V and J ends lost 6 bases and 4 bases respectively, with 15 bases between them. Germline CDR1 reads MNHEY; CDR2 reads SVGAGI. The CDR3 nucleotides read TGTGCCAGCAGCGTTGGGGGGCTGGCCACTGAAGCTTTCTTT. Protein: CASSVGGLATEAFF.

This clonotype is termed hyperexpanded. The V and J genes are TRBV6-2 or TRBV6-3 and TRBJ2-2, with TRBD1 identical over 7 bases. CDR1 MNHEY and CDR2 SVGEGT come from the germline V gene. V lost 6 bases and J lost 3; bases outside the gene matches: 7. The CDR3 totals 15 residues. As DNA, the CDR3 is TGTGCCAGCAGCCCCGGGACAGTATACACCGGGGAGCTGTTTTTT. It translates to CASSPGTVYTGELFF.

In its sample, this clonotype is hyperexpanded. CDR3 loop: CASSIDGTSYEQYF. The DNA for the CDR3 is TGTGCCAGTAGTATAGACGGCACTTCCTACGAGCAGTACTTC. V is TRBV19 and J is TRBJ2-7; no reliable D call. CDR1 is LNHDA, CDR2 SQIVND, per germline (reference sequence). The CDR3 is 14 residues long. V lost 0 bases, J lost 1 base, and 7 bases lay in between. Supplemented by reference TRBV19 and TRBJ2-7, the full variable domain reads DGGITQSPKYLFRKEGQNVTLSCEQNLNHDAMYWYRQDPGQGLRLIYYSQIVNDFQKGDIAEGYSVSREKKESFPLTVTSAQKNPTAFYLCASSIDGTSYEQYFGPGTRLTVT.

As concerns this clonotype: One end of the junction does not line up with germline, which may come from a read error. The chain uses TRBV7-9 and TRBJ1-3; D is perhaps TRBD1 (5 bases). Germline values: CDR1 SEHNR, CDR2 FQNEAQ (reference sequence). The CDR3 contains 16 residues. The CDR3 loop reads CASSLDTGLSGNTVYF. In DNA, the CDR3 is TGTGCCAGCAGCTTAGATACAGGTCTCTCTGGAAACACCGTATATTTT.

This clonotype was found a few times. The genes are TRBV7-2 and TRBJ2-7, with a tentative D call TRBD1 (5 bases). V gave up 3 bases and J gave up 0 bases, with 9 bases separating them. This CDR3 spans 14 amino acids. Germline V CDR1 and CDR2: SGHTA, FQGNSA. The CDR3 DNA is TGTGCCAGCAGCTTCGGGCAGGGCTCCTACGAGCAGTACTTC. Residues: CASSFGQGSYEQYF. Full variable domain (remainder filled in from reference TRBV7-2 and TRBJ2-7): GAGVSQSPSNKVTEKGKDVELRCDPISGHTALYWYRQSLGQGLEFLIYFQGNSAPDKSGLPSDRFSAERTGGSVSTLTIQRTQQEDSAVYLCASSFGQGSYEQYFGPGTRLTVT.

This clonotype is large (0.1 to 1%) in the sample. This chain connects TRBV5-1 to TRBJ1-2; weak D call: TRBD1 (6 bases). This CDR3 is 15 amino acids long. CDR1 SGHRS and CDR2 YFSETQ come from the germline V gene. V shed 3 bases and J shed 3 bases, with 15 bases lying between them. The chain's CDR3 is CASSWTVSSDYGYTF. CDR3 nucleotides: TGCGCCAGCAGCTGGACAGTTTCGTCGGACTATGGCTACACCTTC.

This clonotype ranks as large. The chain joins TRBV12-3 or TRBV12-4 to TRBJ2-1; 7 nucleotides match TRBD2. V trimming: 0 bases; J trimming: 4 bases; junction bases outside the gene matches: 9. The CDR3 runs to 17 residues. The CDR3 nucleotides are TGTGCCAGCAGTTTAGCTCCTGAGGCTAGCGGATACAATGAGCAGTTCTTC. It is translated as CASSLAPEASGYNEQFF.

This clonotype rates as medium-sized. The chain combines TRBV6-1 with TRBJ1-1; D is ambiguous. The CDR3 runs to 12 residues. Germline V gives CDR1 MNHNS, CDR2 SASEGT. V was cut by 8 bases and J by 8 bases, with 15 bases left in between. CDR3 loop: CASGGAVLEAFF. The CDR3 DNA reads as TGTGCCAGCGGAGGAGCCGTATTGGAAGCTTTCTTT.

This clonotype is medium-sized within its sample. This chain connects TRBV4-2 to TRBJ2-3, with 11 bases that match TRBD1. This CDR3 is built from 16 residues. Germline CDR1 is LGHNA and CDR2 is YNFKEQ. J gave up 5 bases and V 0 bases, and 4 bases lay outside the gene matches. CDR3: CASSQEWTGGRDTQYF. The CDR3 bases are TGTGCCAGCAGCCAAGAATGGACAGGGGGCAGAGATACGCAGTATTTT.